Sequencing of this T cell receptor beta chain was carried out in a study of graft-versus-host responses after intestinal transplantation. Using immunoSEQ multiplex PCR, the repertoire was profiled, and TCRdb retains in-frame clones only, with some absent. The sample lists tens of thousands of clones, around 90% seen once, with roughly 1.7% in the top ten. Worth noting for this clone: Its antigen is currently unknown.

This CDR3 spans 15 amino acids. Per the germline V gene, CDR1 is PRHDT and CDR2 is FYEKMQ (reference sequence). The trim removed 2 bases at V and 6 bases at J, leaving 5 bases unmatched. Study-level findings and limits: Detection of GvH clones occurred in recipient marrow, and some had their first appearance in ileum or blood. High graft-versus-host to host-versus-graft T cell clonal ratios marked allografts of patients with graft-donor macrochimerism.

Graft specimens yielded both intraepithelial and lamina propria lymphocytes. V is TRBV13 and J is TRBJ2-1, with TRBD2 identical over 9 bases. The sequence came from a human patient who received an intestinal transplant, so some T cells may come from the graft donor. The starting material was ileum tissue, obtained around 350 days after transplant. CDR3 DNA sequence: TGTGCCAGCAGCTTAAGTAGCGGGGGAGGCAATGAGCAGTTCTTC. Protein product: CASSLSSGGGNEQFF.